These 10 T cell receptor beta chains came from one sample sequenced in a study of graft-versus-host responses after intestinal transplantation (dated by TCRdb to the early 2020s). The sample's time point, from its label and the paper: cells obtained before transplantation from donor or recipient. Library construction relied on the immunoSEQ multiplex PCR assay. Drawn from immuneACCESS, this table holds only the in-frame rearrangements with V and J called that TCRdb kept. Clones are partly lost; checked studies trace under half to an unresolved V gene and leave the rest unexplained. This sample is represented by some 120,000 clones; 90% of them were singletons. The ten largest clones represent approximately 0.18% of the sample. Their target antigens are unknown. The material sequenced was unstimulated CD4+ T cells sorted from spleen or lymph node cells, taken before intestinal transplant. These receptors all come from a human donor who received an intestinal transplant.

The chain combines TRBV4-3 with TRBJ2-3; a possible D gene is TRBD1 (6 bases). The V end was cut by 4 bases, the J end by 4 bases, with 12 bases between. The CDR3 runs 14 residues. In germline, CDR1 is LGHNA, CDR2 YSLEER. This CDR3 reads CASSLWTVPDTQYF. CDR3 nucleotides: TGCGCCAGCAGCCTTTGGACAGTCCCAGATACGCAGTATTTT.

V gene TRBV5-5 combines with J gene TRBJ1-1, with 7 positions matching TRBD1. From germline, CDR1 is SGHKS and CDR2 YYEKEE (reference sequence). The CDR3 covers 12 residues. The V segment lost 4 bases and the J segment 7 bases; nucleotides outside the gene matches: 4. The CDR3 nucleotides read TGTGCCAGCAGCCCCAGGGACAGTGAAGCTTTCTTT. It codes for CASSPRDSEAFF.

The gene calls are TRBV5-5 and TRBJ2-3, with 9 bases aligning to TRBD1. The CDR3 extends over 16 amino acids. Germline CDR1 SGHKS, CDR2 YYEKEE (reference sequence). V gave up 4 bases and J gave up 10 bases; unmatched junction bases: 16. The CDR3 is CASSLNRGLALVAQYF. The CDR3, as DNA: TGTGCCAGCAGCCTGAACAGGGGGCTGGCCCTCGTGGCGCAGTATTTT. Combining the CDR3 with reference TRBV5-5 and TRBJ2-3 gives the whole variable domain DAGVTQSPTHLIKTRGQQVTLRCSPISGHKSVSWYQQVLGQGPQFIFQYYEKEERGRGNFPDRFSARQFPNYSSELNVNALLLGDSALYLCASSLNRGLALVAQYFGPGTRLTVL.

About this clone itself: In the same sample, other DNA sequences code for this CDR3. This chain joins TRBV10-3 and TRBJ1-2; the D gene is possibly TRBD1 (5 bases). The CDR3 totals 18 residues. Germline V gene lookup returns CDR1 ENHRY and CDR2 SYGVKD. V lost 2 bases and J lost 4, with 23 bases in between. In DNA, the CDR3 is TGTGCCATCAGTGAGCTTATAGGGCAGGGTTTTAGATCCTATGGCTACACCTTC. This encodes CAISELIGQGFRSYGYTF.

CDR3 coding DNA: TGTGCCAGCAGGCGACTAGCGGGAGGTGAGACCCAGTACTTC. It codes for CASRRLAGGETQYF. J is TRBJ2-5 and V is TRBV6-6, with 13 positions matching TRBD2. This CDR3 is built from 14 residues. Germline trimming cut 6 bases from V and 5 bases from J; bases unmatched to any gene: 3. Germline V gene sequence: CDR1 MNHNY, CDR2 SVGAGI (reference sequence).

The chain combines TRBV27 with TRBJ2-7, with 10 bases matching TRBD2. Germline-derived CDR1 and CDR2 are MNHEY and SMNVEV (reference sequence). The CDR3 is 15 amino acids. V was pared by 3 bases and J by 0 bases, with 2 bases of the junction left unmatched. The CDR3 protein is CASSFIAGGSYEQYF. The DNA of the CDR3 is TGTGCCAGCAGTTTCATAGCGGGAGGCTCCTACGAGCAGTACTTC.

The rearrangement joins TRBV6-6 to TRBJ1-1; D unresolved. Germline V CDR1 and CDR2: MNHNY, SVGAGI (reference sequence). The CDR3 runs 14 residues. V shed 0 bases and J shed 5 bases, with 10 bases lying between them. The DNA of the CDR3 is TGTGCCAGCAGTTACTCATTCGCGGGTACTGAAGCTTTCTTT. Translated: CASSYSFAGTEAFF.

This sequence joins TRBV6-1 and TRBJ2-4, with D possibly being TRBD1 (6 bases). The CDR3 is 12 residues long. Trimming removed 10 bases from V and 6 bases from J, with 13 bases in between. Germline lookup yields CDR1 MNHNS and CDR2 SASEGT. CDR3 nucleotide sequence: TGTGCCACCCTACAGGGAATAAACATTCAGTACTTC. This translates into CATLQGINIQYF.

Comments on this clone: The same CDR3 can be traced to other DNA sequences in this sample. The chain combines TRBV5-1 with TRBJ1-1; 9 bases fit TRBD1. From germline, CDR1 is SGHRS and CDR2 YFSETQ. The CDR3 sequence is 15 residues long. V trimming: 0 bases; J trimming: 2 bases; junction bases outside the gene matches: 2. The CDR3 here is CASSLEGQGNTEAFF. Written as DNA, the CDR3 is TGCGCCAGCAGCTTGGAGGGACAGGGAAACACTGAAGCTTTCTTT.

The rearrangement links TRBV28 to TRBJ1-3; 9 nucleotides line up with TRBD1. CDR1 is MDHEN, CDR2 SYDVKM, per germline. The CDR3 has 15 amino acids. The V and J ends lost 8 bases and 3 bases, in that order; junction bases with no gene match: 8. The CDR3 bases are TGTGCCAGCCAACCACAGGGGGCGCTTGGAAACACCATATATTTT. As protein: CASQPQGALGNTIYF. The full variable domain, its missing parts supplied by reference TRBV28 and TRBJ1-3, is DVKVTQSSRYLVKRTGEKVFLECVQDMDHENMFWYRQDPGLGLRLIYFSYDVKMKEKGDIPEGYSVSREKKERFSLILESASTNQTSMYLCASQPQGALGNTIYFGEGSWLTVV.